Reported below is one TCR beta chain. Its antigen is unidentified. The data stem from a study of graft-versus-host responses after intestinal transplantation. At the level of the study: Each transplant was multivisceral, liver-intestinal, or isolated intestinal. Recipients were all induced with anti-thymocyte globulin, then given tacrolimus and steroids for around 3 years. Study results and caveats: GvH clones were found in recipient marrow; some appeared first in ileum or blood. There was an association between peak levels of circulating GvH clones and early post-transplant HvG declines.

Grafts had their tissue processed, releasing intraepithelial and lamina propria lymphocytes. The CDR3 sequence is 14 residues long. V shed 3 bases, J shed 3 bases, and the junction held 6 bases outside the gene matches. Per germline, CDR1 SGHRS and CDR2 YFSETQ. Measured with immunoSEQ multiplex PCR; TCRdb has only the in-frame clones, and not every one. The sample lists tens of thousands of clones; around 90% were seen once. V gene TRBV5-1 combines with J gene TRBJ2-7, with TRBD1 identical over 7 bases. Sequenced here: ileum tissue, sampled less than 400 days after transplant. This TCR derives from a human patient who received an intestinal transplant, so some T cells may come from the graft donor. Written as DNA, the CDR3 is TGCGCCAGCAGCTCCGGGACAGAACTCTACGAGCAGTACTTC. Translating it yields CASSSGTELYEQYF.